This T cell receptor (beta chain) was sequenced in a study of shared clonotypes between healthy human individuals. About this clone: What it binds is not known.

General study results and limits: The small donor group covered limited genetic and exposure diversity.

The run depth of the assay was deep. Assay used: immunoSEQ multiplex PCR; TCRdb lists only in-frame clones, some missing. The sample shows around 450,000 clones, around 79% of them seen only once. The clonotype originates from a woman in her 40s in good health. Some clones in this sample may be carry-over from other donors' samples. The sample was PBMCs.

The CDR3 reads CASSSRRDRGSYEQYF. The CDR3 DNA sequence: TGTGCCAGCAGTTCGCGCCGGGACAGGGGCTCCTACGAGCAGTACTTC. This chain joins TRBV2 and TRBJ2-7; TRBD1 matches at 10 bases. This CDR3 is built from 16 residues. Germline lookup yields CDR1 SNHLY and CDR2 FYNNEI. Unmatched junction bases numbered 7, after V lost 5 bases and J lost 0 bases.